These 26 T cell receptor beta chains were sequenced from one sample in a study of blood T cell repertoires in COVID-19. Data came from immunoSEQ multiplex PCR; TCRdb stores just in-frame clones and leaves some out. In the table there are hundreds of thousands of clones, 85% to 90% of which are singletons. The sequenced material came from PBMCs or T cells enriched from blood (not recorded which). The receptors originated from a man younger than 45 who had recovered from COVID-19.

This chain uses TRBV12-3 or TRBV12-4 with TRBJ2-1; maybe TRBD2 (5 bases). With 3 bases removed from V and 9 bases from J, the gap between germline ends came to 9 bases. This CDR3 is built from 12 residues. DNA of the CDR3: TGTGCCAGCAGTTTTCTAGGGAGTGAGCAGTTCTTC. It is translated as CASSFLGSEQFF.

This clone came up once. The chain has TRBV10-1 and TRBJ2-6; 10 bases agree with TRBD1. The CDR3 has 16 amino acids. CDR1 is WNHNN, CDR2 SYGVQD, per germline (reference sequence). J was trimmed by 2 bases and V by 6 bases; bases with no gene match: 4. The DNA of the CDR3 is TGCGCCAGCAGCGAAGACAGGGGGCCTGGGGCCAACGTCCTGACTTTC. Protein: CASSEDRGPGANVLTF.

This chain connects TRBV27 to TRBJ2-3; D gene uncertain. Trimming took off 3 bases at V and 0 bases at J, with 13 bases between the two ends. There are 16 residues in the CDR3. Germline CDR1 MNHEY, CDR2 SMNVEV (reference sequence). The CDR3 DNA reads as TGTGCCAGCAGTTTTGGTATTTTCACTAGCACAGATACGCAGTATTTT. It yields the protein CASSFGIFTSTDTQYF.

The V call is TRBV19, the J call TRBJ2-7, with D perhaps TRBD1 (5 bases). Per germline, CDR1 LNHDA and CDR2 SQIVND (reference sequence). This CDR3 is built from 16 residues. V shed 5 bases and J shed 4 bases, with 21 bases lying between them. CDR3 DNA sequence: TGTGCCAGTAGTCCAACGTCCTGGACACCAACTTACGAGCAGTACTTC. As protein: CASSPTSWTPTYEQYF.

The CDR3 DNA sequence: TGTGCCAGCAGGGGAATACCGGGACAGGGTGCAACTAATGAAAAACTGTTTTTT. It specifies CASRGIPGQGATNEKLFF. This rearrangement joins TRBV7-9 to TRBJ1-4, with 9 bases matching TRBD1. Germline V gene sequence: CDR1 SEHNR, CDR2 FQNEAQ (reference sequence). The CDR3 sequence is 18 residues long. The trim removed 6 bases at V and 0 bases at J, leaving 11 bases unmatched.

This clone appeared a few times. The V and J genes are TRBV19 and TRBJ2-7; TRBD1 agrees at 9 bases. CDR3 length equals 15 residues. Germline CDR1 is LNHDA and CDR2 is SQIVND (reference sequence). V lost 2 bases, J lost 4 bases, and 6 bases stayed unmatched. The CDR3 loop is CASSIRGTGQYEQYF. CDR3 sequence (DNA): TGTGCCAGTAGTATAAGGGGGACAGGGCAGTACGAGCAGTACTTC.

This clone was observed once. The CDR3 here is CASSQESLRTSIYEQYF. The DNA for the CDR3 is TGTGCCAGCAGCCAAGAAAGTTTGAGGACTAGCATCTACGAGCAGTACTTC. The genes are TRBV4-2 and TRBJ2-7, with 8 nucleotides matching TRBD2. The CDR3 covers 17 residues. V lost 0 bases and J lost 3; bases outside the gene matches: 10. Looked up from germline, CDR1 is LGHNA and CDR2 is YNFKEQ.

The rearrangement joins TRBV10-3 to TRBJ1-4; D not certain. The V and J ends lost 6 bases and 1 base respectively, with 9 bases between them. This CDR3 is built from 14 residues. Germline values: CDR1 ENHRY, CDR2 SYGVKD. The CDR3 sequence: CAIRRGGTNEKLFF. Written as DNA, the CDR3 is TGTGCCATCAGACGGGGAGGAACTAATGAAAAACTGTTTTTT.

The rearrangement links TRBV7-6 to TRBJ2-7; 10 bases line up with TRBD2. V lost 5 bases and J lost 6; bases outside the gene matches: 13. In germline, CDR1 is SGHVS, CDR2 FNYEAQ. This CDR3 has 16 amino acids. The CDR3 region is CASSPEGVASGSEQYF. The CDR3 region has the DNA TGTGCCAGCAGCCCAGAGGGGGTTGCTAGCGGGAGCGAGCAGTACTTC.

The chain carries TRBV5-4 and TRBJ2-5, with 12 bases aligning to TRBD2. CDR3 length: 16 residues. V lost 1 base, J lost 5 bases, and 6 bases stayed unmatched. The V gene's germline CDR1 is SGHNT and CDR2 YYREEE (reference sequence). CDR3 DNA: TGTGCCAGCAGCTTGCGTCCTAGCGGGGGGGCTGAGACCCAGTACTTC. Translated, it gives CASSLRPSGGAETQYF. The entire variable domain, with the rest obtained from reference TRBV5-4 and TRBJ2-5, is as follows: ETGVTQSPTHLIKTRGQQVTLRCSSQSGHNTVSWYQQALGQGPQFIFQYYREEENGRGNFPPRFSGLQFPNYSSELNVNALELDDSALYLCASSLRPSGGAETQYFGPGTRLLVL.

The chain uses TRBV11-2 and TRBJ2-1; maybe TRBD2 (5 bases). The CDR3 totals 15 residues. The V and J ends lost 3 bases and 0 bases respectively, with 9 bases between them. From germline, CDR1 is SGHAT and CDR2 FQNNGV. The CDR3 DNA follows: TGTGCCAGCAGCTTTAGGAGGAGCTCCTACAATGAGCAGTTCTTC. As protein: CASSFRRSSYNEQFF.

The chain has TRBV29-1 and TRBJ2-7, with 9 bases that match TRBD1. The CDR3 length is 14 residues. V shed 3 bases, J shed 5 bases, and the junction held 8 bases outside the gene matches. Germline V CDR1 and CDR2: SQVTM, ANQGSEA. The chain's CDR3 is CSVDGTGINDEQYF. CDR3 DNA: TGCAGCGTTGACGGGACAGGGATTAACGACGAGCAGTACTTC.

The chain links TRBV2 to TRBJ1-2, with 8 bases lining up with TRBD1. This CDR3 is built from 14 residues. Germline V lookup: CDR1 SNHLY, CDR2 FYNNEI. V trimming: 8 bases; J trimming: 5 bases; junction bases outside the gene matches: 10. The DNA for the CDR3 is TGTGCCAGCGGTCCGGGACAGGAACTTTATGGCTACACCTTC. This codes for CASGPGQELYGYTF.

The chain carries TRBV18 and TRBJ1-1; TRBD1 agrees at 10 bases. Germline lookup yields CDR1 KGHSH and CDR2 LQKENI. This CDR3 region has 16 residues. With 3 bases clipped from V and 5 bases from J, the junction kept 9 bases outside the gene matches. CDR3 amino acids: CASSPGQGLLRTEAFF. In DNA form, the CDR3 reads TGTGCCAGCTCACCGGGACAGGGGCTGTTGAGGACTGAAGCTTTCTTT. The variable domain in full, with the rest retrieved from reference TRBV18 and TRBJ1-1, is NAGVMQNPRHLVRRRGQEARLRCSPMKGHSHVYWYRQLPEEGLKFMVYLQKENIIDESGMPKERFSAEFPKEGPSILRIQQVVRGDSAAYFCASSPGQGLLRTEAFFGQGTRLTVV.

In DNA form, the CDR3 reads TGTGCCAGTCTTCCTACAGCTTCTGGGGCCAACGTCCTGACTTTC. It yields the protein CASLPTASGANVLTF. The J gene is TRBJ2-6, the V gene TRBV28; D gene uncertain. The V end lost 9 bases, the J end lost 1 base, and 13 bases lay between the germline ends. Germline values: CDR1 MDHEN, CDR2 SYDVKM. CDR3 size: 15 residues.

The rearrangement links TRBV4-1 to TRBJ2-1, with 11 bases lining up with TRBD1. Germline-derived CDR1 and CDR2 are MGHRA and YSYEKL. After removal of 1 base from V and 9 bases from J, the junction contained 5 bases not matched to a gene. This CDR3 region has 15 residues. The CDR3 loop is CASSQAGTGGSEQFF. CDR3 coding DNA: TGCGCCAGCAGCCAAGCTGGGACAGGGGGTAGTGAGCAGTTCTTC.

This sequence joins TRBV19 and TRBJ1-5, with D possibly TRBD1 on 6 matching bases. Deletions cut 8 bases from V and 10 bases from J, with 15 bases between. The CDR3 runs to 12 residues. The germline CDR1 and CDR2 sequences are LNHDA and SQIVND (reference sequence). CDR3 protein: CASQTGTRPQHF. The CDR3 DNA is TGTGCCAGTCAGACAGGAACACGTCCCCAGCATTTT.

CDR3 sequence: CASSLPGGYSTDTQYF. The CDR3 region has the DNA TGTGCCAGCAGCCTCCCGGGGGGATATAGCACAGATACGCAGTATTTT. The rearrangement uses TRBV11-1 and TRBJ2-3; 7 bases fit TRBD2. The germline V gene has CDR1 SGHAT and CDR2 FQDESV (reference sequence). The trim removed 5 bases at V and 0 bases at J, leaving 8 bases unmatched. The CDR3 covers 16 residues. Full variable domain (remainder filled in from reference TRBV11-1 and TRBJ2-3): EAEVAQSPRYKITEKSQAVAFWCDPISGHATLYWYRQILGQGPELLVQFQDESVVDDSQLPKDRFSAERLKGVDSTLKIQPAELGDSAMYLCASSLPGGYSTDTQYFGPGTRLTVL.

The chain joins TRBV7-2 to TRBJ2-1; D ambiguous. Trimming shortened V by 1 base and J by 6 bases, and 10 bases separated the two germline ends. The CDR3 is 14 residues long. The germline V gene encodes CDR1 SGHTA and CDR2 FQGNSA. CDR3 coding DNA: TGTGCCAGCAGCTTAGGAGGTCAAACCAATGAGCAGTTCTTC. Translation gives CASSLGGQTNEQFF.

This CDR3 is CASSSLAVGNEQFF. The CDR3 DNA reads as TGTGCCAGCAGCTCATTAGCGGTCGGGAATGAGCAGTTCTTC. The chain is built from TRBV27 and TRBJ2-1, with a weak D call TRBD2 (6 bases). With 6 bases removed from V and 7 bases from J, the gap between germline ends came to 16 bases. The V gene's germline CDR1 is MNHEY and CDR2 SMNVEV (reference sequence). This CDR3 contains 14 residues.

This chain joins TRBV27 and TRBJ1-1; 8 bases line up with TRBD1. Trimming cost V 0 bases and J 5 bases; bases outside gene matches: 8. The CDR3 runs 16 residues. The germline V gene has CDR1 MNHEY and CDR2 SMNVEV (reference sequence). The CDR3 reads CASSLSTGAPLTEAFF. CDR3 bases: TGTGCCAGCAGTTTATCGACAGGGGCCCCGTTGACTGAAGCTTTCTTT.

J is TRBJ2-3 and V is TRBV7-2, with D possibly being TRBD2 (6 bases). Deletions cut 5 bases from V and 0 bases from J, with 15 bases between. Germline CDR1 and CDR2: SGHTA and FQGNSA. This CDR3 region has 16 residues. The CDR3 nucleotides are TGTGCCAGCAGCGCCCCTAGCGAAACTAGCACAGATACGCAGTATTTT. This sequence encodes CASSAPSETSTDTQYF.

The rearrangement links TRBV27 to TRBJ2-7; 7 nucleotides match TRBD1. The CDR3 spans 17 residues. The ends lost 5 bases at V and 2 bases at J; junction bases unmatched: 15. Germline CDR1 MNHEY, CDR2 SMNVEV (reference sequence). CDR3 sequence (DNA): TGTGCCAGCAGTCTCCGACAGGGCGGGCTTGGGGCCTACGAGCAGTACTTC. Translating it yields CASSLRQGGLGAYEQYF.

The CDR3 bases are TGTGCCAGCTCACACCCTTCGACGAGGGCGCTCGCCGAGCAGTACTTC. Protein sequence: CASSHPSTRALAEQYF. The chain is built from TRBV18 and TRBJ2-7, with a weak D call TRBD2 (5 bases). Trimming removed 4 bases at V and 6 bases at J, with 22 bases between. CDR3 length: 16 residues. Germline-derived CDR1 and CDR2 are KGHSH and LQKENI.

The chain joins TRBV19 to TRBJ1-5; 7 bases map to TRBD1. V shed 1 base and J 3 bases; nucleotides not matched to a gene: 6. Germline-derived CDR1 and CDR2 are LNHDA and SQIVND (reference sequence). CDR3 length equals 16 residues. This CDR3 is CASSIVRGSINQPQHF. In DNA, the CDR3 is TGTGCCAGTAGTATAGTCAGGGGGTCCATCAATCAGCCCCAGCATTTT.

The genes are TRBV6-4 and TRBJ2-3, with 8 bases that match TRBD1. CDR3 length: 17 amino acids. The junction had 14 bases not matched to a gene; V was cut back by 8 bases and J by 1 base. CDR1 is MRHNA and CDR2 is SNTAGT in the germline V gene. The CDR3 loop reads CASAPGQAALGTDTQYF. CDR3 in DNA: TGTGCCAGCGCCCCGGGACAGGCGGCCTTAGGCACAGATACGCAGTATTTT.